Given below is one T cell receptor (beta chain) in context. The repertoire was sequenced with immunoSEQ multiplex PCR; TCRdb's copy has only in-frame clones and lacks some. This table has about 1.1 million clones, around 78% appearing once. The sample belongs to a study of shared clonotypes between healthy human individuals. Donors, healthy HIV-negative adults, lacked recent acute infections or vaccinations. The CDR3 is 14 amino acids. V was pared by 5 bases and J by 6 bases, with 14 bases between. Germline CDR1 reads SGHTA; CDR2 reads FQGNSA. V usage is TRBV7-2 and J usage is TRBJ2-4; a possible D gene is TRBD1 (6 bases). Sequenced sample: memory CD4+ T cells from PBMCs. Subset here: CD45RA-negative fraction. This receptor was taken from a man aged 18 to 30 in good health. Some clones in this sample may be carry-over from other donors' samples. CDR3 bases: TGTGCCAGCAGCCAGGGGTACGGCGCAAACATTCAGTACTTC. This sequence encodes CASSQGYGANIQYF.